These 28 T cell receptor beta chains came from one sample sequenced in a study of cytomegalovirus exposure and HLA in healthy donors. PCR used 60 Vbeta primers and 13 Jbeta primers. Generated by immunoSEQ multiplex PCR, the TCRdb table keeps only in-frame clones and is missing some. Of approximately 120,000 clones in the sample, around 73% were seen once. What was sequenced was PBMCs. The source is a man aged 35 to 55 in good health and CMV-seronegative.

This clone was found a few times. This chain connects TRBV7-9 to TRBJ1-2; no definite D call. Per the germline V gene, CDR1 is SEHNR and CDR2 is FQNEAQ (reference sequence). V gave up 1 base and J gave up 2 bases, with 8 bases separating them. The CDR3 contains 14 residues. In nucleotides, the CDR3 is TGTGCCAGCAGCTTAGTCCGGGAGAACTATGGCTACACCTTC. Translation gives CASSLVRENYGYTF. Full variable domain (outside the CDR3, taken from reference TRBV7-9 and TRBJ1-2): DTGVSQNPRHKITKRGQNVTFRCDPISEHNRLYWYRQTLGQGPEFLTYFQNEAQLEKSRLLSDRFSAERPKGSFSTLEIQRTEQGDSAMYLCASSLVRENYGYTFGSGTRLTVV.

The chain couples TRBV6-4 to TRBJ2-1; 8 bases map to TRBD2. Trimming cost V 0 bases and J 0 bases; bases outside gene matches: 1. Germline lookup yields CDR1 MRHNA and CDR2 SNTAGT. The CDR3 is 16 amino acids. CDR3 region: CASSDSGTSSYNEQFF. CDR3 sequence (DNA): TGTGCCAGCAGTGACTCAGGGACTAGCTCCTACAATGAGCAGTTCTTC.

The chain couples TRBV25-1 to TRBJ2-3, with D possibly TRBD1 on 6 matching bases. Germline CDR1 and CDR2: MGHDK and SYGVNS. The CDR3 sequence is 18 residues long. Trimming pared 3 bases from V and 4 bases from J, leaving 23 bases between. As DNA, the CDR3 is TGTGCCAGCAGTGACACAAACAGGGCCCTCACCACAGCAGATACGCAGTATTTT. Protein sequence: CASSDTNRALTTADTQYF. Full variable domain (outside the CDR3, taken from reference TRBV25-1 and TRBJ2-3): EADIYQTPRYLVIGTGKKITLECSQTMGHDKMYWYQQDPGMELHLIHYSYGVNSTEKGDLSSESTVSRIRTEHFPLTLESARPSHTSQYLCASSDTNRALTTADTQYFGPGTRLTVL.

This sequence joins TRBV5-1 and TRBJ2-1; TRBD1 aligns across 10 bases. This CDR3 is built from 16 residues. Losses at the gene ends were 3 bases for V and 9 bases for J; bases not matched to a gene: 12. In germline, CDR1 is SGHRS, CDR2 YFSETQ. CDR3 sequence reads: CASSSKRDRGLGEQFF. For the CDR3, the DNA is TGCGCCAGCAGCTCCAAACGGGACAGGGGTCTAGGTGAGCAGTTCTTC.

The rearrangement links TRBV6-1 to TRBJ1-2; D possibly corresponds to TRBD1 (5 bases). Per germline, CDR1 MNHNS and CDR2 SASEGT. The CDR3 consists of 17 residues. V dropped 0 bases and J dropped 4 bases, with 18 bases sitting between them. The CDR3, as DNA: TGTGCCAGCAGTGAAGCCGCCGGTGGGGACTTCGGCTATGGCTACACCTTC. Protein: CASSEAAGGDFGYGYTF.

This clone was observed a few times. The chain uses TRBV18 and TRBJ1-4, with 7 nucleotides matching TRBD1. CDR3 size: 15 residues. J gave up 7 bases and V 2 bases, and 7 bases lay outside the gene matches. Germline V gene sequence: CDR1 KGHSH, CDR2 LQKENI. The CDR3 sequence is CASSPDRGLREKLFF. CDR3 DNA: TGTGCCAGCTCACCAGATAGGGGGCTCCGTGAAAAACTGTTTTTT.

The chain's CDR3 is CASSRGNNQPQHF. As DNA, the CDR3 is TGTGCCAGCAGCCGGGGAAACAATCAGCCCCAGCATTTT. The gene calls are TRBV11-2 and TRBJ1-5; no firm D call. The germline V gene has CDR1 SGHAT and CDR2 FQNNGV. CDR3 length equals 13 residues. Trimming cost V 5 bases and J 3 bases, with 8 bases left between them.

V is TRBV19 and J is TRBJ1-1; maybe TRBD1 (6 bases). This CDR3 comprises 13 residues. The germline V gene has CDR1 LNHDA and CDR2 SQIVND (reference sequence). The V end was cut by 6 bases, the J end by 1 base, with 9 bases between. CDR3 DNA: TGTGCCAGTAGCATCAGGGGGAACACTGAAGCTTTCTTT. Translated, it gives CASSIRGNTEAFF.

The CDR3 sequence: CASSFSSRQGIYEQYF. The CDR3 region has the DNA TGTGCCAGCAGCTTCTCCAGCAGACAGGGGATCTACGAGCAGTACTTC. V gene TRBV7-9 combines with J gene TRBJ2-7; 8 nucleotides align to TRBD1. Germline trimming cut 3 bases from V and 3 bases from J; bases unmatched to any gene: 10. CDR1 is SEHNR, CDR2 FQNEAQ, per germline (reference sequence). The length of the CDR3 is 16 residues.

The chain joins TRBV7-2 to TRBJ2-7, with 9 bases aligning to TRBD2. Trimming took 3 bases from V and 4 from J; bases not matched to a gene: 4. This CDR3 has 14 residues. CDR1 is SGHTA, CDR2 FQGNSA, per germline. The CDR3 nucleotides read TGTGCCAGCAGCTTGACTAGCGGCGAGTACGAGCAGTACTTC. Its translation is CASSLTSGEYEQYF.

The V call is TRBV5-8, the J call TRBJ2-6; 12 nucleotides line up with TRBD1. This CDR3 has 18 amino acids. The V gene's germline CDR1 is SGHTS and CDR2 YDEGEE. The V segment lost 0 bases and the J segment 2 bases; nucleotides outside the gene matches: 3. CDR3 DNA sequence: TGTGCCAGCAGCTTGGCGGGACAGGGGGCTACTGGGGCCAACGTCCTGACTTTC. As protein: CASSLAGQGATGANVLTF. The full variable domain, its missing parts supplied by reference TRBV5-8 and TRBJ2-6, is EAGVTQSPTHLIKTRGQQATLRCSPISGHTSVYWYQQALGLGLQFLLWYDEGEERNRGNFPPRFSGRQFPNYSSELNVNALELEDSALYLCASSLAGQGATGANVLTFGAGSRLTVL.

The chain couples TRBV2 to TRBJ1-1; D uncertain. Trimming left V 5 bases short and J 1 base short, with 2 bases between. This CDR3 is built from 11 residues. CDR1 is SNHLY and CDR2 is FYNNEI in the germline V gene. The CDR3 DNA reads TGTGCCAGCAGTCAGAACACTGAAGCTTTCTTT. This gives the protein CASSQNTEAFF.

This clone was counted once. V is TRBV7-2 and J is TRBJ2-1; 11 bases map to TRBD2. CDR3 length: 16 amino acids. V shed 5 bases, J shed 3 bases, and the junction held 6 bases outside the gene matches. The germline V gene has CDR1 SGHTA and CDR2 FQGNSA. The CDR3 coding sequence is TGTGCCAGCAGCGATCGGACTAGCGGGTTCTACAATGAGCAGTTCTTC. Translated: CASSDRTSGFYNEQFF.

This clone came up a few times. The CDR3 region has the DNA TGTGCCAGCACCCTGGAAGGGGGTCCTCAGCCCCAGCATTTT. Its protein is CASTLEGGPQPQHF. The V call is TRBV2, the J call TRBJ1-5; perhaps TRBD1 as D (6 bases). Germline V gene lookup returns CDR1 SNHLY and CDR2 FYNNEI. This CDR3 has 14 amino acids. V was pared by 7 bases and J by 6 bases, with 16 bases between. The complete variable domain, with remaining parts taken from reference TRBV2 and TRBJ1-5, reads EPEVTQTPSHQVTQMGQEVILRCVPISNHLYFYWYRQILGQKVEFLVSFYNNEISEKSEIFDDQFSVERPDGSNFTLKIRSTKLEDSAMYFCASTLEGGPQPQHFGDGTRLSIL.

With respect to this clone: A read error may produce the germline difference seen at one junction end. The genes are TRBV10-3 and TRBJ2-2; 9 bases agree with TRBD2. The CDR3 totals 14 residues. Looked up from germline, CDR1 is ENHRY and CDR2 is SYGVKD. CDR3 in amino acids: CATSELAGTGELFF. The DNA for the CDR3 is TGTGCCACCAGTGAGCTAGCGGGGACCGGGGAGCTGTTTTTT.

This clone has only a few counts. The chain is built from TRBV5-1 and TRBJ1-4; 10 nucleotides align to TRBD1. The CDR3 sequence is 21 residues long. From germline, CDR1 is SGHRS and CDR2 YFSETQ. The V gene end was trimmed by 1 base and the J gene end by 0 bases; junction bases not matched to a gene: 15. The CDR3 nucleotides are TGCGCCAGCAGCTTGTATCCGACCGGGACAGGGGAAACCGCAACTAATGAAAAACTGTTTTTT. Encoded protein: CASSLYPTGTGETATNEKLFF. Together with reference TRBV5-1 and TRBJ1-4, the CDR3 gives the full variable domain: KAGVTQTPRYLIKTRGQQVTLSCSPISGHRSVSWYQQTPGQGLQFLFEYFSETQRNKGNFPGRFSGRQFSNSRSEMNVSTLELGDSALYLCASSLYPTGTGETATNEKLFFGSGTQLSVL.

V gene TRBV6-1 combines with J gene TRBJ2-7, with D possibly being TRBD2 (5 bases). The CDR3 consists of 16 residues. Trimming took 1 base from V and 4 from J, leaving 17 bases between them. Germline values: CDR1 MNHNS, CDR2 SASEGT. CDR3 region: CASSEEWIGREYEQYF. The CDR3 region has the DNA TGTGCCAGCAGTGAAGAGTGGATAGGGAGAGAGTACGAGCAGTACTTC.

Written as DNA, the CDR3 is TGTGCCAGCAGCTCTAATTTGGGGGGGGTGGAGACCCAGTACTTC. It encodes CASSSNLGGVETQYF. V gene TRBV13 combines with J gene TRBJ2-5, with 7 bases fitting TRBD2. From germline, CDR1 is PRHDT and CDR2 FYEKMQ (reference sequence). Losses at the gene ends were 4 bases for V and 5 bases for J; bases not matched to a gene: 10. CDR3 size: 15 residues.

The V and J genes are TRBV4-2 and TRBJ1-6, with D tentatively TRBD1 (5 bases). The CDR3 covers 15 residues. V shed 6 bases and J shed 7 bases, with 16 bases lying between them. The V gene's germline CDR1 is LGHNA and CDR2 YNFKEQ. Written as DNA, the CDR3 is TGTGCCAGCAGGACCGTGGGGACTGAGAATTCACCCCTCCACTTT. It encodes CASRTVGTENSPLHF.

The chain carries TRBV30 and TRBJ1-3, with no clear D. The length of the CDR3 is 14 residues. Per germline, CDR1 GTSNPN and CDR2 SVGIG (reference sequence). Trimming took off 2 bases at V and 0 bases at J, with 8 bases between the two ends. The CDR3 DNA sequence: TGTGCCTGGAGTCTGACAACCTCTGGAAACACCATATATTTT. Residues: CAWSLTTSGNTIYF.

This clone was seen a handful of times. The chain joins TRBV19 to TRBJ1-5, with 9 nucleotides matching TRBD1. CDR1 is LNHDA, CDR2 SQIVND, per germline (reference sequence). The CDR3 runs to 16 residues. J was trimmed by 7 bases and V by 5 bases; bases with no gene match: 12. The CDR3: CASSPELTGGGQPQHF. In DNA, the CDR3 is TGTGCCAGTAGTCCTGAACTTACAGGGGGCGGACAGCCCCAGCATTTT.

This rearrangement joins TRBV7-9 to TRBJ1-1; D not certain. This CDR3 has 15 amino acids. Germline assignment: CDR1 SEHNR and CDR2 FQNEAQ (reference sequence). Trimming cost V 1 base and J 8 bases, with 17 bases left between them. The CDR3 DNA follows: TGTGCCAGCAGCTTAGTTACCCCCTGGGCTTCGGAAGCTTTCTTT. It specifies CASSLVTPWASEAFF.

The rearrangement links TRBV4-1 to TRBJ1-2; 7 bases fit TRBD1. J gave up 7 bases and V 2 bases, and 7 bases lay outside the gene matches. The CDR3 has 14 amino acids. Germline-derived CDR1 and CDR2 are MGHRA and YSYEKL. As DNA, the CDR3 is TGCGCCAGCAGCCAAACAGGGGCGGTTAGTGGCTACACCTTC. It translates to CASSQTGAVSGYTF.

On this clone itself: At one boundary the junction diverges from the germline segment, which might be a read error. The same CDR3 also results from other DNA sequences found in this sample. V usage is TRBV4-1 and J usage is TRBJ2-3; TRBD2 agrees at 15 bases. Per germline, CDR1 MGHRA and CDR2 YSYEKL. This CDR3 region has 16 residues. CDR3 amino acids: CASSQGLAGGPDTQYF. CDR3 sequence (DNA): TGTGCCAGCAGCCAAGGACTAGCGGGGGGGCCAGATACGCAGTATTTT.

The rearrangement uses TRBV2 and TRBJ1-1; 7 bases match TRBD1. From germline, CDR1 is SNHLY and CDR2 FYNNEI. V was pared by 9 bases and J by 5 bases, with 9 bases of the junction left unmatched. The CDR3 consists of 13 residues. The CDR3 DNA reads as TGTGCCAGTGGTAGACAGGGAGGTACTGAAGCTTTCTTT. Amino acid sequence: CASGRQGGTEAFF.

This clone appeared once. The chain is built from TRBV7-9 and TRBJ1-2; D is unclear. Trimming took 4 bases from V and 4 from J, leaving 19 bases between them. There are 16 residues in the CDR3. Germline CDR1 and CDR2: SEHNR and FQNEAQ (reference sequence). CDR3 bases: TGTGCCAGCAGCTCCCAAGGACTCGGACCTGGCTATGGCTACACCTTC. Protein sequence: CASSSQGLGPGYGYTF.

This chain uses TRBV7-2 with TRBJ2-1; 9 bases line up with TRBD1. V lost 2 bases, J lost 9 bases, and 8 bases stayed unmatched. This CDR3 spans 15 amino acids. Germline CDR1 and CDR2: SGHTA and FQGNSA. The CDR3 reads CASSLRQGVRVEQFF. DNA for the CDR3: TGTGCCAGCAGCTTAAGACAGGGGGTTCGGGTTGAGCAGTTCTTC.

The rearrangement uses TRBV18 and TRBJ2-3; perhaps TRBD2 as D (5 bases). The CDR3 has 16 residues. Trimming cost V 3 bases and J 0 bases, with 13 bases left between them. Per germline, CDR1 KGHSH and CDR2 LQKENI. The CDR3 DNA reads as TGTGCCAGCTCACCCCGGGGTTCTTCTAGCACAGATACGCAGTATTTT. It is translated as CASSPRGSSSTDTQYF.